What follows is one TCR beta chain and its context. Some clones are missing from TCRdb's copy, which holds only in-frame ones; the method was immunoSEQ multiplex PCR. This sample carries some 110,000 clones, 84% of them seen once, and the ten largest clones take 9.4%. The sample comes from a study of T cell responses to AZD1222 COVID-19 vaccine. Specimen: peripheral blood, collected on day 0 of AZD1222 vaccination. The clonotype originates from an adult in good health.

The CDR3 region has the DNA TGTGCCAGCAGCTTAGGTGGGGGAACCTATCAGCCCCAGCATTTT. Protein product: CASSLGGGTYQPQHF. The chain couples TRBV7-2 to TRBJ1-5; D is perhaps TRBD1 (5 bases). Germline V CDR1 and CDR2: SGHTA, FQGNSA. The CDR3 totals 15 residues. Trimming left V 1 base short and J 5 bases short, with 12 bases between. The full variable domain, in which reference TRBV7-2 and TRBJ1-5 provide the parts outside the CDR3, is GAGVSQSPSNKVTEKGKDVELRCDPISGHTALYWYRQSLGQGLEFLIYFQGNSAPDKSGLPSDRFSAERTGGSVSTLTIQRTQQEDSAVYLCASSLGGGTYQPQHFGDGTRLSIL.